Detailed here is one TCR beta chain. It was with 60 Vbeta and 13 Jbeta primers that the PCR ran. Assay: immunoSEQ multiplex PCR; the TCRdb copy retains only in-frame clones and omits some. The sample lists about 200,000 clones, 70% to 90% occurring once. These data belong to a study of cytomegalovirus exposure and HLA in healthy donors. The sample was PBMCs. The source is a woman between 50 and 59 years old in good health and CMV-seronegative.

In DNA form, the CDR3 reads TGTGCCAGCTCACCACCGGCACTAGCGGGAGGCCAAGAGACCCAGTACTTC. Protein product: CASSPPALAGGQETQYF. The chain joins TRBV18 to TRBJ2-5; 12 nucleotides match TRBD2. From germline, CDR1 is KGHSH and CDR2 LQKENI. CDR3 length: 17 amino acids. The junction had 3 bases not matched to a gene; V was cut back by 0 bases and J by 1 base.